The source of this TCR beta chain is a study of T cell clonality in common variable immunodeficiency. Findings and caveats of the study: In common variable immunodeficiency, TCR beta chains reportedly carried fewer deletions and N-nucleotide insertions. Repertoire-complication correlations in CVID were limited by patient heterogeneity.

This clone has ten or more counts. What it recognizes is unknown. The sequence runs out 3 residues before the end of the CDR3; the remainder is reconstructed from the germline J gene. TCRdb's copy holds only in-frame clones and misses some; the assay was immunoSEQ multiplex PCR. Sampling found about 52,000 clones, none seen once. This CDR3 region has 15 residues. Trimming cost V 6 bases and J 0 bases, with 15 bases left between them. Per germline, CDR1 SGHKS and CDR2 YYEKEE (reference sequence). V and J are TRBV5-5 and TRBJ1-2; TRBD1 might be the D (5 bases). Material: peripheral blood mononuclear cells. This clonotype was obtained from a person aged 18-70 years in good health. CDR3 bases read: TGTGCCAGCACCCTCCAGGGAAAGGCTAACTATGGC. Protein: CASTLQGKANYG. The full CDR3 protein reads CASTLQGKANYGYTF.